The 22 T cell receptor beta chains below all came from one sample that was sequenced in a study of control samples from healthy donors and cancer patients. Sequenced by immunoSEQ multiplex PCR; TCRdb stores in-frame clones only, minus some. The data contain some 79,000 clones, 75% to 90% of them singletons. The sequenced sample consisted of blood. The receptor source for this set is a man over 45 in good health.

The chain couples TRBV19 to TRBJ1-1; TRBD1 agrees at 10 bases. Germline V gene lookup returns CDR1 LNHDA and CDR2 SQIVND (reference sequence). The J segment lost 5 bases and the V segment lost 5 bases, leaving 11 bases of the junction unmatched. The CDR3 sequence is 16 residues long. CDR3: CASSLDGQGGKTEAFF. In nucleotides, the CDR3 is TGTGCCAGTAGTTTGGACGGACAGGGGGGCAAAACTGAAGCTTTCTTT.

This chain connects TRBV5-1 to TRBJ2-4; D unclear. Trimming shortened V by 3 bases and J by 0 bases, and 13 bases separated the two germline ends. The germline V gene has CDR1 SGHRS and CDR2 YFSETQ. This CDR3 is built from 16 residues. CDR3 DNA sequence: TGCGCCAGCAGCTCAAATCAGCCACTAGCCAAAAACATTCAGTACTTC. It codes for CASSSNQPLAKNIQYF.

This chain links TRBV6-1 with TRBJ2-2, with D possibly matching TRBD1 (7 bases). The CDR3 extends over 19 amino acids. Trimming took 3 bases from V and 3 from J, leaving 23 bases between them. Germline CDR1 reads MNHNS; CDR2 reads SASEGT. CDR3 sequence reads: CASSESPHPGGPYTGELFF. The CDR3 region has the DNA TGTGCCAGCAGTGAGTCCCCCCACCCAGGGGGGCCTTACACCGGGGAGCTGTTTTTT.

This clone was counted between two and nine times. The genes are TRBV5-6 and TRBJ1-2, with 7 bases fitting TRBD1. Germline loops: CDR1 SGHDT, CDR2 YYEEEE. The J segment lost 4 bases and the V segment lost 0 bases, leaving 0 bases of the junction unmatched. The CDR3 extends over 13 amino acids. CDR3 sequence reads: CASSLGDSYGYTF. As DNA, the CDR3 is TGTGCCAGCAGCTTGGGGGACAGCTATGGCTACACCTTC. Based on the CDR3 plus reference TRBV5-6 and TRBJ1-2, the full variable domain is DAGVTQSPTHLIKTRGQQVTLRCSPKSGHDTVSWYQQALGQGPQFIFQYYEEEERQRGNFPDRFSGHQFPNYSSELNVNALLLGDSALYLCASSLGDSYGYTFGSGTRLTVV.

This clone has only a few counts. This sample includes further DNA sequences coding for the same CDR3. The V and J genes are TRBV30 and TRBJ2-3, with TRBD2 as a possible D gene (6 bases). Trimming took 3 bases from V and 2 from J, leaving 18 bases between them. Germline CDR1 reads GTSNPN; CDR2 reads SVGIG (reference sequence). The CDR3 contains 16 residues. This chain's CDR3 is CAWSGGGGRITDTQYF. For the CDR3, the DNA is TGTGCCTGGAGCGGGGGTGGGGGTCGAATCACAGATACGCAGTATTTT. Together with reference TRBV30 and TRBJ2-3, the CDR3 gives the full variable domain: SQTIHQWPATLVQPVGSPLSLECTVEGTSNPNLYWYRQAAGRGLQLLFYSVGIGQISSEVPQNLSASRPQDRQFILSSKKLLLSDSGFYLCAWSGGGGRITDTQYFGPGTRLTVL.

The V gene is TRBV15, the J gene TRBJ1-5; D ambiguous. The ends were cut back, 1 base at V and 9 bases at J, with 10 bases in the middle. Germline assignment: CDR1 LNHNV and CDR2 YYDKDF (reference sequence). The CDR3 covers 13 residues. The CDR3 DNA sequence: TGTGCCACCAGCAGAGGGGCCACGCGGCCCCAGCATTTT. Encoded protein: CATSRGATRPQHF.

This chain connects TRBV19 to TRBJ2-5; no definite D call. Germline CDR1 and CDR2: LNHDA and SQIVND (reference sequence). This CDR3 comprises 14 residues. V lost 5 bases, J lost 3 bases, and 13 bases lay in between. The CDR3 region is CASSPESREETQYF. CDR3 DNA: TGTGCCAGTAGTCCCGAAAGCAGAGAAGAGACCCAGTACTTC.

The genes are TRBV2 and TRBJ1-5; D is ambiguous. Trimming pared 9 bases from V and 0 bases from J, leaving 15 bases between. Looked up from germline, CDR1 is SNHLY and CDR2 is FYNNEI. The CDR3 is made up of 15 amino acids. The CDR3 reads CARGGTSLSNQPQHF. CDR3 nucleotides: TGTGCCAGGGGAGGAACCTCGCTTAGCAATCAGCCCCAGCATTTT.

This clone was detected once. The V call is TRBV10-3, the J call TRBJ2-5, with a possible D match to TRBD1 (6 bases). Germline CDR1 reads ENHRY; CDR2 reads SYGVKD. Trimming stripped 2 bases from V and 4 bases from J, with 11 bases between. The CDR3 spans 14 residues. The CDR3: CAISEGQTIETQYF. The CDR3 DNA follows: TGTGCCATCAGTGAGGGACAGACAATAGAGACCCAGTACTTC.

Here the CDR3 reads CASSMRADDSPLHF. The CDR3 DNA follows: TGTGCCAGTAGTATGAGGGCTGATGATTCACCCCTCCACTTT. This rearrangement joins TRBV19 to TRBJ1-6; no reliable D call. Per the germline V gene, CDR1 is LNHDA and CDR2 is SQIVND (reference sequence). Trimming removed 3 bases at V and 8 bases at J, with 11 bases between. The CDR3 spans 14 residues. The variable domain in full, with the rest retrieved from reference TRBV19 and TRBJ1-6, is DGGITQSPKYLFRKEGQNVTLSCEQNLNHDAMYWYRQDPGQGLRLIYYSQIVNDFQKGDIAEGYSVSREKKESFPLTVTSAQKNPTAFYLCASSMRADDSPLHFGNGTRLTVT.

This chain links TRBV11-3 with TRBJ2-3; a possible D gene is TRBD2 (5 bases). The CDR3 totals 13 residues. Germline V gene sequence: CDR1 SGHNT, CDR2 YENEEA. Deletions cut 5 bases from V and 6 bases from J, with 12 bases between. In DNA form, the CDR3 reads TGTGCCAGCAGCCTACGGAGCGGCGATACGCAGTATTTT. It is translated as CASSLRSGDTQYF.

The chain carries TRBV19 and TRBJ2-2; 8 nucleotides align to TRBD1. V gave up 4 bases and J gave up 1 base; unmatched junction bases: 5. This CDR3 has 16 amino acids. The germline gives CDR1 LNHDA, CDR2 SQIVND (reference sequence). CDR3 amino acids: CASSTPGGWNTGELFF. The CDR3 DNA reads TGTGCCAGTAGTACCCCAGGGGGCTGGAACACCGGGGAGCTGTTTTTT.

The chain couples TRBV5-6 to TRBJ2-5; D tentatively reads TRBD1 or TRBD2 (6 bases each). This CDR3 has 14 amino acids. Germline V gene sequence: CDR1 SGHDT, CDR2 YYEEEE. Trimming cost V 0 bases and J 4 bases, with 10 bases left between them. Written as DNA, the CDR3 is TGTGCCAGCAGCTTGGAAGGGGGGTCAGAGACCCAGTACTTC. It yields the protein CASSLEGGSETQYF.

Only one count was recorded for this clone. V gene TRBV6-6 combines with J gene TRBJ1-6; D is ambiguous. V was trimmed by 7 bases and J by 6 bases, leaving 16 bases between them. Looked up from germline, CDR1 is MNHNY and CDR2 is SVGAGI (reference sequence). The CDR3 has 15 amino acids. CDR3 sequence (DNA): TGTGCCAGCAAGCCTTCTGCTGGAGCTAATTCACCCCTCCACTTT. This translates into CASKPSAGANSPLHF.

The rearrangement links TRBV18 to TRBJ2-3; D is possibly TRBD2 (5 bases). CDR3 length equals 16 residues. Germline loops: CDR1 KGHSH, CDR2 LQKENI. V dropped 5 bases and J dropped 0 bases, with 15 bases sitting between them. The CDR3 reads CASSSDQPGSTDTQYF. The DNA of the CDR3 is TGTGCCAGCTCATCAGACCAACCGGGGAGCACAGATACGCAGTATTTT.

The chain recombines TRBV12-3 or TRBV12-4 with TRBJ1-2; perhaps TRBD1 as D (5 bases). The CDR3 spans 13 residues. With 7 bases removed from V and 4 bases from J, the gap between germline ends came to 13 bases. CDR3 protein: CASTLGRAYGYTF. The CDR3, as DNA: TGTGCCAGCACCCTGGGACGGGCCTATGGCTACACCTTC.

This sequence joins TRBV19 and TRBJ1-6; 9 bases are a match to TRBD1. The V segment lost 10 bases and the J segment 4 bases; nucleotides outside the gene matches: 17. Germline V gives CDR1 LNHDA, CDR2 SQIVND (reference sequence). The CDR3 has 18 residues. The CDR3 DNA reads TGTGCCACCGGACCTCGTATAACAGGGGGCACGTATAATTCACCCCTCCACTTT. Translation: CATGPRITGGTYNSPLHF.

J is TRBJ2-7 and V is TRBV5-4, with a tentative D call TRBD2 (6 bases). The V end lost 3 bases, the J end lost 2 bases, and 15 bases lay between the germline ends. Germline values: CDR1 SGHNT, CDR2 YYREEE (reference sequence). The CDR3 spans 15 residues. CDR3 sequence reads: CASSYRGGATYEQYF. CDR3 sequence (DNA): TGTGCCAGCAGCTATCGGGGCGGGGCTACCTACGAGCAGTACTTC.

The chain recombines TRBV7-2 with TRBJ1-2, with unresolved D. The germline CDR1 and CDR2 sequences are SGHTA and FQGNSA. V lost 1 base, J lost 4 bases, and 10 bases lay in between. The CDR3 extends over 14 amino acids. The CDR3 sequence is CASSLDSGFYGYTF. CDR3 nucleotides: TGTGCCAGCAGCTTAGATTCCGGGTTCTATGGCTACACCTTC.

The chain carries TRBV5-1 and TRBJ2-3; no reliable D call. Per germline, CDR1 SGHRS and CDR2 YFSETQ. This CDR3 region has 15 residues. With 3 bases removed from V and 0 bases from J, the gap between germline ends came to 11 bases. The CDR3 DNA sequence: TGCGCCAGCAGCTCGCGGACGACTAGCACAGATACGCAGTATTTT. It codes for CASSSRTTSTDTQYF.

J is TRBJ2-3 and V is TRBV10-1; possibly TRBD1 or TRBD2 for D (6 bases each). Trimming took 7 bases from V and 2 from J, leaving 13 bases between them. The germline gives CDR1 WNHNN, CDR2 SYGVQD (reference sequence). The CDR3 contains 14 residues. CDR3 coding DNA: TGCGCCAGCACCCCCCCGGGGGCCACAGATACGCAGTATTTT. The encoded protein is CASTPPGATDTQYF.

V usage is TRBV7-9 and J usage is TRBJ1-1, with D tentatively TRBD1 (6 bases). Trimming removed 6 bases at V and 4 bases at J, with 15 bases between. CDR1 is SEHNR, CDR2 FQNEAQ, per germline (reference sequence). The CDR3 spans 14 residues. CDR3 nucleotides: TGTGCCAGCAGTTCTCAGGGGTCCCTCACTGAAGCTTTCTTT. Its protein product is CASSSQGSLTEAFF. The variable domain in full, with the rest retrieved from reference TRBV7-9 and TRBJ1-1, is DTGVSQNPRHKITKRGQNVTFRCDPISEHNRLYWYRQTLGQGPEFLTYFQNEAQLEKSRLLSDRFSAERPKGSFSTLEIQRTEQGDSAMYLCASSSQGSLTEAFFGQGTRLTVV.